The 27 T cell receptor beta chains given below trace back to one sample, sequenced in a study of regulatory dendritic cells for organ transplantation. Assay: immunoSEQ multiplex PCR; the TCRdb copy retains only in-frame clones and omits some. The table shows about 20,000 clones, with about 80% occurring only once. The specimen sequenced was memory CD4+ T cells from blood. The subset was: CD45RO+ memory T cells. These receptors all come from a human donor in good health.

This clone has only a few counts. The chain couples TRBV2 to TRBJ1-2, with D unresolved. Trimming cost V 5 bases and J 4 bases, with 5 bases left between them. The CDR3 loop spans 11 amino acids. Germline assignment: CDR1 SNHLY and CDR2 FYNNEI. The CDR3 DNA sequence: TGTGCCAGCAGTCGGAGCTATGGCTACACCTTC. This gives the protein CASSRSYGYTF. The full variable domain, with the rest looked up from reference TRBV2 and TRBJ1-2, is EPEVTQTPSHQVTQMGQEVILRCVPISNHLYFYWYRQILGQKVEFLVSFYNNEISEKSEIFDDQFSVERPDGSNFTLKIRSTKLEDSAMYFCASSRSYGYTFGSGTRLTVV.

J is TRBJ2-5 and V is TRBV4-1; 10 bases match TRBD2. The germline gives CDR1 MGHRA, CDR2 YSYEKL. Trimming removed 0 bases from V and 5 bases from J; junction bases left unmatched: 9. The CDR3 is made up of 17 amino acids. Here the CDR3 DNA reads TGCGCCAGCAGCCAAGATTTTGGAGTAGCGGGGGGTGAGACCCAGTACTTC. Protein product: CASSQDFGVAGGETQYF.

The CDR3 loop is CASSSRTGNEAFF. The CDR3 DNA follows: TGTGCCAGTAGTTCCCGGACGGGGAATGAAGCTTTCTTT. This chain joins TRBV19 and TRBJ1-1; D remains ambiguous. Germline V gene sequence: CDR1 LNHDA, CDR2 SQIVND (reference sequence). Between the trimmed V and J ends, which lost 5 bases and 7 bases, there was a span of 14 bases. This CDR3 region has 13 residues.

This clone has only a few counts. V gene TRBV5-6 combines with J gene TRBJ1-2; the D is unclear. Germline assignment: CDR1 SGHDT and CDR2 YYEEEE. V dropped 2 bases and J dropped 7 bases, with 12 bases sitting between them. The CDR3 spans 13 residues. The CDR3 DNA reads TGTGCCAGCAGCTTAAGGAGGAGGACTGGCTACACCTTC. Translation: CASSLRRRTGYTF.

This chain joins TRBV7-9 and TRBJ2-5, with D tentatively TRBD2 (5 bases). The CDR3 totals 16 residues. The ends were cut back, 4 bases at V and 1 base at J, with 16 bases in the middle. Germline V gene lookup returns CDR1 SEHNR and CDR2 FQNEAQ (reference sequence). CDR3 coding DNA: TGTGCCAGCAGCTACGGGTCTGGAGGACTCCAAGAGACCCAGTACTTC. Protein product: CASSYGSGGLQETQYF.

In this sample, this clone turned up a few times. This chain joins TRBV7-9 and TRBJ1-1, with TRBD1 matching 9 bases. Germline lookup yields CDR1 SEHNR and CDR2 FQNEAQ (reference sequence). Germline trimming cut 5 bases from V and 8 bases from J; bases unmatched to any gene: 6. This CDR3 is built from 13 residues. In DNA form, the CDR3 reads TGTGCCAGCAGCCGGGGACAGGGTGACGAAGCTTTCTTT. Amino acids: CASSRGQGDEAFF.

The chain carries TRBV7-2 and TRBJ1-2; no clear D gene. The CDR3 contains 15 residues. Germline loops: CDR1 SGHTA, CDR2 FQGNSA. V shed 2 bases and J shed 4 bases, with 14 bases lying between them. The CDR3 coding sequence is TGTGCCAGCAGCTTAATGTCCCTGGGAGGCTATGGCTACACCTTC. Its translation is CASSLMSLGGYGYTF.

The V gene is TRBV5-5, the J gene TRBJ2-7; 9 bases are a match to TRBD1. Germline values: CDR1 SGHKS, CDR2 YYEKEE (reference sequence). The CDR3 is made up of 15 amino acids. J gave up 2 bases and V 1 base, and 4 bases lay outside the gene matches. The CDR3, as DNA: TGTGCCAGCAGCTTGACCGGGACAGGGACCTACGAGCAGTACTTC. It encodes CASSLTGTGTYEQYF. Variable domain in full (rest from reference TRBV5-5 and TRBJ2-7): DAGVTQSPTHLIKTRGQQVTLRCSPISGHKSVSWYQQVLGQGPQFIFQYYEKEERGRGNFPDRFSARQFPNYSSELNVNALLLGDSALYLCASSLTGTGTYEQYFGPGTRLTVT.

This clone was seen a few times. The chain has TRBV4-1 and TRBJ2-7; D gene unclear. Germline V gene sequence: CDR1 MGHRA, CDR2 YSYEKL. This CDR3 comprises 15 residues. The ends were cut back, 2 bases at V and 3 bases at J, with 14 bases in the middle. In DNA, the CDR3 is TGCGCCAGCAGCCAAAACCCACAGAGAAACTACGAGCAGTACTTC. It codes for CASSQNPQRNYEQYF.

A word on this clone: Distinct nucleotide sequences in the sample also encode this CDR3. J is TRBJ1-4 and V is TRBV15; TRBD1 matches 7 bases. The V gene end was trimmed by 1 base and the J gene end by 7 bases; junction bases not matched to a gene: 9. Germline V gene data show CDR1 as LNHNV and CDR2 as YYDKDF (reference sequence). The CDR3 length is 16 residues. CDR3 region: CATSRGSQGRSEKLFF. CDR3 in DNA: TGTGCCACCAGCAGAGGTTCACAGGGGCGAAGTGAAAAACTGTTTTTT.

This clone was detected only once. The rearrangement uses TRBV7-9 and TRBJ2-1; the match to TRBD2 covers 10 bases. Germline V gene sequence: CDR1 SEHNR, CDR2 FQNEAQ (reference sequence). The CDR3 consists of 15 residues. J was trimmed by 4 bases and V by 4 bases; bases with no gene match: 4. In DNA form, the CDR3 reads TGTGCCAGCAGCTCCTCTAGCGGGGGTTACAATGAGCAGTTCTTC. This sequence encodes CASSSSSGGYNEQFF.

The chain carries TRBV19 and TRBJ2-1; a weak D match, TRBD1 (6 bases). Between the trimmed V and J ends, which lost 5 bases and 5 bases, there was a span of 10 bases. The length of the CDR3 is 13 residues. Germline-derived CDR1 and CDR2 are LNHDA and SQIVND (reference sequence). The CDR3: CASSAGTHNEQFF. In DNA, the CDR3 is TGTGCCAGTAGTGCCGGGACACACAATGAGCAGTTCTTC.

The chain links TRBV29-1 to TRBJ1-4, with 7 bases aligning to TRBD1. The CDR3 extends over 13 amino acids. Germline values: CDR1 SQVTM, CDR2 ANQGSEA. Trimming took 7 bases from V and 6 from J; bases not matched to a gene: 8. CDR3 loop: CSAMTTGDEKLFF. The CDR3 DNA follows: TGCAGCGCCATGACCACAGGGGATGAAAAACTGTTTTTT.

For the CDR3, the DNA is TGTGCCAGCAGCGCCCAATTGTTGCGGGGGGACGATACGCAGTATTTT. Translation: CASSAQLLRGDDTQYF. The chain combines TRBV7-3 with TRBJ2-3; 8 bases agree with TRBD2. The J segment lost 6 bases and the V segment lost 5 bases, leaving 13 bases of the junction unmatched. CDR3 length equals 16 residues. Germline CDR1 and CDR2: SGHTA and FQGTGA.

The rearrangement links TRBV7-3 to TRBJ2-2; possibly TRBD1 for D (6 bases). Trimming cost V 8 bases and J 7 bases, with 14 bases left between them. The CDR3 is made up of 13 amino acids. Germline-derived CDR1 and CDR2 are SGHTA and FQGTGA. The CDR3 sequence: CASSTGPSGELFF. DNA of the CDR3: TGTGCCAGCTCGACAGGTCCCAGCGGGGAGCTGTTTTTT.

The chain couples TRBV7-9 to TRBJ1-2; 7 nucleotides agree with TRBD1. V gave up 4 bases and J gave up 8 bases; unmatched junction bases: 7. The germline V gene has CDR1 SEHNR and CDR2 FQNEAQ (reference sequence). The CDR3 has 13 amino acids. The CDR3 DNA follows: TGTGCCAGCAGCTCGGGACAGACTTTAGGCTACACCTTC. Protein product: CASSSGQTLGYTF.

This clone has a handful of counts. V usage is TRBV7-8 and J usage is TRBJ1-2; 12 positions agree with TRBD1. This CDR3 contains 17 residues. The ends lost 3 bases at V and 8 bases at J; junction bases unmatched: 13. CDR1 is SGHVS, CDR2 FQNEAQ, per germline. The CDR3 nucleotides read TGTGCCAGCAGCTTCTACCCCAGGGGGACAGGGGGCGGGGGCTACACCTTC. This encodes CASSFYPRGTGGGGYTF.

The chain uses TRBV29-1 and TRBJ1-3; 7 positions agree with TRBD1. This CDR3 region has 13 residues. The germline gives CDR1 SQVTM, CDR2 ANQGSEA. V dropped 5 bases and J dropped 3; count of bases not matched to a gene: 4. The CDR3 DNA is TGCAGCGTTTCCGACAGGGATGGAAACACCATATATTTT. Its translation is CSVSDRDGNTIYF. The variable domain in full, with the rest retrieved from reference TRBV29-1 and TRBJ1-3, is SAVISQKPSRDICQRGTSLTIQCQVDSQVTMMFWYRQQPGQSLTLIATANQGSEATYESGFVIDKFPISRPNLTFSTLTVSNMSPEDSSIYLCSVSDRDGNTIYFGEGSWLTVV.

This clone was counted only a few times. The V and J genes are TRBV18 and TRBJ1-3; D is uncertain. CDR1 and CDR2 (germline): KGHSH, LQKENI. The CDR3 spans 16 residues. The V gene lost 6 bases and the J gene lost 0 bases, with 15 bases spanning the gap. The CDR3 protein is CASSQVASGSGNTIYF. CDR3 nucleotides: TGTGCCAGCTCCCAAGTGGCCTCTGGCTCTGGAAACACCATATATTTT.

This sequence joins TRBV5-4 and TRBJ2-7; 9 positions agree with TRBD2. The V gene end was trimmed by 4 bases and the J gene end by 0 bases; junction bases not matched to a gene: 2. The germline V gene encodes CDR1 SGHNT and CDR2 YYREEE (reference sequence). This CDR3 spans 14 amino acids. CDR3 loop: CASSGGGASYEQYF. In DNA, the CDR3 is TGTGCCAGCAGCGGCGGGGGGGCCTCCTACGAGCAGTACTTC. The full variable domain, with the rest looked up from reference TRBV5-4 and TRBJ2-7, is ETGVTQSPTHLIKTRGQQVTLRCSSQSGHNTVSWYQQALGQGPQFIFQYYREEENGRGNFPPRFSGLQFPNYSSELNVNALELDDSALYLCASSGGGASYEQYFGPGTRLTVT.

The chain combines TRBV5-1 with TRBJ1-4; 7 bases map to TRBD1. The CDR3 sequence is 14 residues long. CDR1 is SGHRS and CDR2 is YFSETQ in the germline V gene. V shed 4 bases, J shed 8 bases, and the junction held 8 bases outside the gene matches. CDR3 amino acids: CASSTGGTVEKLFF. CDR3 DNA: TGCGCCAGCAGCACTGGGGGGACAGTGGAAAAACTGTTTTTT.

The CDR3 reads CASSPASGNQPQHF. In DNA, the CDR3 is TGTGCCAGCTCACCTGCCTCGGGTAATCAGCCCCAGCATTTT. The chain recombines TRBV18 with TRBJ1-5, with D unclear. Germline V CDR1 and CDR2: KGHSH, LQKENI. The CDR3 consists of 14 residues. Trimming shortened V by 3 bases and J by 4 bases, and 10 bases separated the two germline ends.

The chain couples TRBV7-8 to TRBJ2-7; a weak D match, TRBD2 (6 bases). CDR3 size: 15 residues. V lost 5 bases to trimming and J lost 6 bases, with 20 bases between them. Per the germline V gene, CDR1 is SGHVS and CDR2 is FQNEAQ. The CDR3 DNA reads TGTGCCAGCAGCGCCTCCGGGACCCGGAGGGGCGAGCAGTACTTC. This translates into CASSASGTRRGEQYF.

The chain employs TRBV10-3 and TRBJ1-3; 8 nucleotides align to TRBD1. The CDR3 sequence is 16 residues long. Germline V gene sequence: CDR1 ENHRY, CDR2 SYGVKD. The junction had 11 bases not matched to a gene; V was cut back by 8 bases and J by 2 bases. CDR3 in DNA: TGTGCCATCGATTCGGGGCAGGGGGCAACTGGAAACACCATATATTTT. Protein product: CAIDSGQGATGNTIYF.

CDR3 sequence (DNA): TGTGCCAGCAGCGGGGGAGGGGCAGGGAAAGTAAAGCAGTACTTC. Its protein product is CASSGGGAGKVKQYF. The rearrangement links TRBV7-8 to TRBJ2-7; TRBD2 aligns across 7 bases. The CDR3 totals 15 residues. Germline CDR1 SGHVS, CDR2 FQNEAQ. V gave up 5 bases and J gave up 8 bases; unmatched junction bases: 15. The variable domain in full, completed from reference TRBV7-8 and TRBJ2-7, reads GAGVSQSPRYKVAKRGQDVALRCDPISGHVSLFWYQQALGQGPEFLTYFQNEAQLDKSGLPSDRFFAERPEGSVSTLKIQRTQQEDSAVYLCASSGGGAGKVKQYFGPGTRLTVT.

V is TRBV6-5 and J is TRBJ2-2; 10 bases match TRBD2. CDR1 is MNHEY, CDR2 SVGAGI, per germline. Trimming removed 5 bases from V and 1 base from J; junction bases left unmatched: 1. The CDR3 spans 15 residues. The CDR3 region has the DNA TGTGCCAGCAGTCGGACTAGCGGGAACACCGGGGAGCTGTTTTTT. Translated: CASSRTSGNTGELFF.

The CDR3 DNA reads TGCGCCAGCAGCTTGGCGGGGGACAGTACCTACGAGCAGTACTTC. Translating gives CASSLAGDSTYEQYF. This rearrangement joins TRBV5-1 to TRBJ2-7, with D perhaps matching TRBD1 (7 bases). V lost 0 bases, J lost 2 bases, and 12 bases lay in between. CDR3 size: 15 residues. Looked up from germline, CDR1 is SGHRS and CDR2 is YFSETQ.